One and the same sample provided the 14 T cell receptor beta chains below, sequenced in a study of blood T cell repertoires in COVID-19. Profiled with immunoSEQ multiplex PCR; TCRdb holds only in-frame clones, not every one. The sample includes some 300,000 clones, about 87% of them seen just once. Sequencing was done on a sample of peripheral blood. The receptors shown here come from a woman aged 45-65 years with COVID-19, enrolled during active disease.

The J gene is TRBJ2-5, the V gene TRBV4-2; D unresolved. Trimming pared 9 bases from V and 1 base from J, leaving 12 bases between. This CDR3 has 13 amino acids. Germline CDR1 LGHNA, CDR2 YNFKEQ. This CDR3 is CASSLRSQETQYF. The CDR3, as DNA: TGTGCCAGTTCCCTCCGGTCCCAAGAGACCCAGTACTTC.

The chain has TRBV18 and TRBJ1-2; the match to TRBD1 covers 11 bases. Germline CDR1 is KGHSH and CDR2 is LQKENI. This CDR3 spans 14 amino acids. J lost 6 bases, V lost 3 bases, and 3 bases had no gene match. The CDR3 loop is CASSPGQGDDGYTF. The CDR3, as DNA: TGTGCCAGCTCACCGGGACAGGGGGACGATGGCTACACCTTC.

This clone was seen a single time. V and J are TRBV6-5 and TRBJ2-1; 11 positions agree with TRBD2. Trimming at V came to 5 bases and at J to 5 bases, leaving 5 bases not matched to a gene. CDR3 length: 15 amino acids. Germline V CDR1 and CDR2: MNHEY, SVGAGI. CDR3 amino acids: CASSPQLAGDNEQFF. The CDR3 nucleotides are TGTGCCAGCAGTCCCCAACTAGCGGGAGACAATGAGCAGTTCTTC.

This clone was seen just once. V and J are TRBV29-1 and TRBJ1-2; no reliable D call. V was clipped by 4 bases and J by 3 bases, with 15 bases between them. CDR3 length: 14 residues. Germline V gene lookup returns CDR1 SQVTM and CDR2 ANQGSEA. The CDR3 DNA follows: TGCAGCGTTGTCCAGACTAATTCGGACTATGGCTACACCTTC. Translating it yields CSVVQTNSDYGYTF.

The CDR3 loop is CASSDAGTQNTEAFF. CDR3 DNA: TGTGCCAGCAGCGACGCCGGGACACAGAACACTGAAGCTTTCTTT. The J gene is TRBJ1-1, the V gene TRBV7-9, with a possible D match to TRBD1 (6 bases). This CDR3 comprises 15 residues. Trimming shortened V by 5 bases and J by 1 base, and 14 bases separated the two germline ends. CDR1 SEHNR and CDR2 FQNEAQ come from the germline V gene (reference sequence).

The rearrangement joins TRBV27 to TRBJ2-7; 8 nucleotides line up with TRBD2. Germline V gene lookup returns CDR1 MNHEY and CDR2 SMNVEV (reference sequence). V was pared by 6 bases and J by 0 bases, with 7 bases of the junction left unmatched. This CDR3 has 15 residues. This CDR3 reads CASSRAGGSSYEQYF. The CDR3 nucleotides read TGTGCCAGCAGCCGGGCGGGGGGAAGCTCCTACGAGCAGTACTTC.

Written as DNA, the CDR3 is TGTGCCACCAGCAGCATATCAGGGGCCGGGGAGACCCAGTACTTC. It yields the protein CATSSISGAGETQYF. This chain connects TRBV15 to TRBJ2-5, with D possibly TRBD1 on 6 matching bases. Germline-derived CDR1 and CDR2 are LNHNV and YYDKDF (reference sequence). The V and J ends lost 3 bases and 5 bases respectively, with 16 bases between them. The CDR3 consists of 15 residues. The whole variable domain, filled in from reference TRBV15 and TRBJ2-5, reads DAMVIQNPRYQVTQFGKPVTLSCSQTLNHNVMYWYQQKSSQAPKLLFHYYDKDFNNEADTPDNFQSRRPNTSFCFLDIRSPGLGDTAMYLCATSSISGAGETQYFGPGTRLLVL.

The chain couples TRBV4-1 to TRBJ2-7; TRBD1 matches at 8 bases. The CDR3 sequence is 14 residues long. CDR1 MGHRA and CDR2 YSYEKL come from the germline V gene. Trimming cost V 5 bases and J 0 bases; bases outside gene matches: 3. The CDR3 loop reads CASSETGVSYEQYF. CDR3 nucleotide sequence: TGCGCCAGCAGCGAGACAGGGGTCTCCTACGAGCAGTACTTC.

The gene calls are TRBV27 and TRBJ2-1; TRBD2 aligns across 12 bases. V trimming: 4 bases; J trimming: 1 base; junction bases outside the gene matches: 5. This CDR3 is built from 17 residues. The germline V gene has CDR1 MNHEY and CDR2 SMNVEV (reference sequence). The CDR3 DNA follows: TGTGCCAGCAGTTCAGGACTAGCGGGACCGTCCTACAATGAGCAGTTCTTC. Protein product: CASSSGLAGPSYNEQFF.

V usage is TRBV7-9 and J usage is TRBJ1-1, with D possibly TRBD1 on 6 matching bases. V lost 0 bases and J 2 bases, leaving 10 bases between the germline ends. The CDR3 totals 15 residues. Germline V gene data show CDR1 as SEHNR and CDR2 as FQNEAQ (reference sequence). CDR3 coding DNA: TGTGCCAGCAGCTTAGCTTCAGGGGTAAACACTGAAGCTTTCTTT. Translation gives CASSLASGVNTEAFF.

The J gene is TRBJ1-2, the V gene TRBV11-3; 9 bases match TRBD1. The ends lost 5 bases at V and 8 bases at J; junction bases unmatched: 9. The germline V gene encodes CDR1 SGHNT and CDR2 YENEEA. The CDR3 totals 14 residues. In DNA, the CDR3 is TGTGCCAGCAGCCGGCGGGACAGGGAGGGCGGCTACACCTTC. Translation gives CASSRRDREGGYTF.

The V gene is TRBV6-1, the J gene TRBJ1-1; TRBD1 agrees at 7 bases. CDR3 length: 15 amino acids. Trimming at V came to 2 bases and at J to 5 bases, leaving 8 bases not matched to a gene. Looked up from germline, CDR1 is MNHNS and CDR2 is SASEGT. The CDR3 coding sequence is TGTGCCAGCAGTGAATTATTAGGGGGCGCAACTGAAGCTTTCTTT. It encodes CASSELLGGATEAFF.

The chain recombines TRBV24-1 with TRBJ1-5; 8 bases align to TRBD1. The germline gives CDR1 KGHDR, CDR2 SFDVKD. V shed 6 bases, J shed 6 bases, and the junction held 9 bases outside the gene matches. The CDR3 spans 15 residues. The DNA for the CDR3 is TGTGCCACCAGTTCCCCTGGACAGGGTGGTCAGCCCCAGCATTTT. It translates to CATSSPGQGGQPQHF.

Written as DNA, the CDR3 is TGTGCCACCAGCAGGCCCCCCGGAATAGCGGGAGTGGCCGGGGAGCTGTTTTTT. It specifies CATSRPPGIAGVAGELFF. The chain uses TRBV15 and TRBJ2-2; 9 bases agree with TRBD2. V gave up 3 bases and J gave up 6 bases; unmatched junction bases: 14. Germline V lookup: CDR1 LNHNV, CDR2 YYDKDF (reference sequence). This CDR3 region has 18 residues.